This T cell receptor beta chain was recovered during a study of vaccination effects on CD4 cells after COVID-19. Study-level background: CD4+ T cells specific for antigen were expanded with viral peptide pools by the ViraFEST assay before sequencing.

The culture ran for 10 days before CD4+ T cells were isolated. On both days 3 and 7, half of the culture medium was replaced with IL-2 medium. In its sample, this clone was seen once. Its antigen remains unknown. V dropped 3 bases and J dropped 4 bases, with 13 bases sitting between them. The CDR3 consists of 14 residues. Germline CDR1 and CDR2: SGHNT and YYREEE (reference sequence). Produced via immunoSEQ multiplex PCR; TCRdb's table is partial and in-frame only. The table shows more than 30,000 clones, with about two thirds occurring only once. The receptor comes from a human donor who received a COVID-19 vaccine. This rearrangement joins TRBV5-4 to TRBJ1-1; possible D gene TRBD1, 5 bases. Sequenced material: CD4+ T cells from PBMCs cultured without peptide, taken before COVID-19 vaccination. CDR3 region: CASSWGGGGTEAFF. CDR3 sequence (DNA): TGTGCCAGCAGCTGGGGGGGAGGCGGCACTGAAGCTTTCTTT.